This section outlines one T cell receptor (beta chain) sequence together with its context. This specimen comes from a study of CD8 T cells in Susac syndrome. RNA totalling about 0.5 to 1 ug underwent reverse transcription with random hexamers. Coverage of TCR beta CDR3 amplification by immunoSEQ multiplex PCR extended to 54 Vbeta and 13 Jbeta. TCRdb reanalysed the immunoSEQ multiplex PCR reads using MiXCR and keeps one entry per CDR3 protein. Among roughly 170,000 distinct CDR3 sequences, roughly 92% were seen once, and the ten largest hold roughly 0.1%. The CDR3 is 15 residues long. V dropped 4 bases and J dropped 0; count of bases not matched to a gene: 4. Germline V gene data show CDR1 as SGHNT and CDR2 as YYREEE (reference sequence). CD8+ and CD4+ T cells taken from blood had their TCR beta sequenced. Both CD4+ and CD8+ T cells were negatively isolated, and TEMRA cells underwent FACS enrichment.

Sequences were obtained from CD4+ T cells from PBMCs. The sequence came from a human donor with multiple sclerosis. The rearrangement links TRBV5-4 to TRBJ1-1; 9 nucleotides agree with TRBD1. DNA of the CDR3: TGTGCCAGCAGCGACAGGGGGTTCCTGAACACTGAAGCTTTCTTT. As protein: CASSDRGFLNTEAFF.